Listed here is a single T cell receptor beta chain. Its antigen is unknown. Its ends do not fully match the called genes, so a read error is possible. CDR3 length equals 15 residues. The germline CDR1 and CDR2 sequences are LNHDA and SQIVND (reference sequence). For donors with ophthalmopathy, the disease showed moderate-to-severe activity, reached CAS ≥3 and NOSPECS ≥4, and had lasted under 3 months. These data originate in a study of Graves' ophthalmopathy and Graves' hyperthyroidism. Whole-study findings and limits: Stable hyperthyroidism and ophthalmopathy were told apart by a 13-signature model, which achieved roughly 89% sensitivity and approximately 82% specificity. Most expanded clonotypes from thyroid (those above 0.001 frequency) were also found in blood.

Amplification targeted the TCR beta CDR3 regions, with RNA transcripts as the source material. RT-PCR was first run with HTBI primers, then multiplex PCR in a second round. Via MiXCR, TCRdb re-called the multiplex PCR reads, giving one row per CDR3 protein. The repertoire consists of some 15,000 distinct CDR3 sequences, with around 50% occurring once and the leading ten covering 45% to 55%. This chain connects TRBV19 to TRBJ2-7; TRBD2 is a possible D gene (6 bases). The TCR comes from a woman aged 25 to 45 with Graves' ophthalmopathy. The sequenced sample was peripheral blood. CDR3: CAGSSLGRGTYEQYF. The DNA for the CDR3 is TGCGCCGGTAGTTCCCTCGGGCGGGGCACCTACGAGCAGTACTTC. The whole variable domain, remainder taken from reference TRBV19 and TRBJ2-7, is DGGITQSPKYLFRKEGQNVTLSCEQNLNHDAMYWYRQDPGQGLRLIYYSQIVNDFQKGDIAEGYSVSREKKESFPLTVTSAQKNPTAFYLCAGSSLGRGTYEQYFGPGTRLTVT.